This TCR beta chain was recorded in a study of early T cells in non-severe SARS-CoV-2 infection. Study in general: Chains were not paired, and sequencing was done on bulk RNA from unsorted whole blood. Study outcomes and limitations: The VDJdb matching leaned toward anti-spike CD8 responses and overlooked private and CD4 specificities.

The V and J ends lost 4 bases and 5 bases respectively, with 15 bases between them. CDR3 length: 14 residues. Germline V gives CDR1 SGHRS, CDR2 YFSETQ. Attachment of unique molecular identifiers was made to individual cDNA molecules. TCRdb redid the calling of the 5' RACE reads with MiXCR, one entry per CDR3 protein. The sample has some 50,000 distinct CDR3 sequences, 4% to 5% seen once. This clonotype was detected ten times or more. What it binds is not known. This chain joins TRBV5-1 and TRBJ1-1; TRBD1 is a possible D gene (5 bases). The sequenced sample was whole blood. This TCR was sampled from an adult who was a healthcare worker with PCR-confirmed SARS-CoV-2 infection or an uninfected control (not recorded which). For the CDR3, the DNA is TGCGCCAGCAGCGTACGGACTCGGGGGACTGAAGCTTTCTTT. Residues: CASSVRTRGTEAFF.